Sequencing of this T cell receptor beta chain was carried out in a study of response to subunit inactivated influenza vaccine. TCRdb recomputed calls from the RT-PCR reads with MiXCR, one row per CDR3 protein. Here the sample spans 590,000 or so distinct CDR3 sequences, 13% to 15% being singletons. Regarding this clonotype: The antigen is undetermined.

V was trimmed by 6 bases and J by 0 bases, leaving 5 bases between them. CDR1 is SQVTM, CDR2 ANQGSEA, per germline. This CDR3 comprises 11 residues. Whole-study results and caveats: Each seasonal flu vaccination may recruit only limited new T cells, authors suggested.

The TCR comes from a man in his forties or fifties who received an inactivated influenza vaccine. The rearrangement uses TRBV29-1 and TRBJ1-2; the D is unclear. Sequencing used PBMCs from blood, obtained less than 15 days before vaccination. The CDR3, as DNA: TGCAGCGTCGTAGCTAACTATGGCTACACCTTC. This gives the protein CSVVANYGYTF.